The next 20 T cell receptor beta chains were all read from a single sample in a study of regulatory T cells in long-lasting Graves disease. Time point described: persistent/refractory GD, antithyroid drugs over 5 years with positive TRAb. Scientists built the TCR library using RNA that was extracted from PBMCs. TCR beta libraries were built with iRepertoire HTBI primers and Arm-PCR of CDR3 regions. TCRdb re-analysed the multiplex PCR reads in MiXCR, keeping a single row per CDR3 protein. This sample has about 310,000 distinct CDR3 sequences, with around 23% found just once. Here the sequenced sample was peripheral blood mononuclear cells (PBMCs), taken when the disease was refractory, from a patient treated with antithyroid drugs. The receptors stem from a female donor with Graves disease.

V and J are TRBV7-3 and TRBJ2-3; 7 positions match TRBD2. The germline V gene has CDR1 SGHTA and CDR2 FQGTGA. The J segment lost 4 bases and the V segment lost 1 base, leaving 8 bases of the junction unmatched. This CDR3 contains 16 residues. For the CDR3, the DNA is TGTGCCAGCAGCTTAAACGGCGGGAGTGGCCCAGATACGCAGTATTTT. Its protein is CASSLNGGSGPDTQYF. Complete variable domain (other parts from reference TRBV7-3 and TRBJ2-3): GAGVSQTPSNKVTEKGKYVELRCDPISGHTALYWYRQSLGQGPEFLIYFQGTGAADDSGLPNDRFFAVRPEGSVSTLKIQRTERGDSAVYLCASSLNGGSGPDTQYFGPGTRLTVL.

This CDR3 reads CSANTGYRQPQHF. CDR3 in DNA: TGCAGTGCTAATACAGGGTATCGTCAGCCCCAGCATTTT. This chain joins TRBV20-1 and TRBJ1-5, with D perhaps TRBD1 (6 bases). The CDR3 consists of 13 residues. Germline lookup yields CDR1 DFQATT and CDR2 SNEGSKA (reference sequence). The ends were cut back, 4 bases at V and 6 bases at J, with 13 bases in the middle.

About this clonotype itself: Mismatch with germline at one junction end may stem from a read error. This rearrangement joins TRBV7-8 to TRBJ1-1, with D unclear. This CDR3 region has 14 residues. Germline V gives CDR1 SGHVS, CDR2 FQNEAQ. This CDR3 is CANSPTELNTEAFF. Written as DNA, the CDR3 is TGTGCCAACAGCCCCACAGAATTGAACACTGAAGCTTTCTTT.

This clonotype was seen a few times. This rearrangement joins TRBV6-9 to TRBJ2-7; unclear D gene. Trimming cost V 3 bases and J 0 bases, with 12 bases left between them. Per germline, CDR1 MNHGY and CDR2 SVAAGI. This CDR3 comprises 15 residues. CDR3 in DNA: TGTGCCAGCAGTTACTCGAATCAGGCCTCCTACGAGCAGTACTTC. As protein: CASSYSNQASYEQYF.

The chain links TRBV6-1 to TRBJ1-3; maybe TRBD1 (5 bases). CDR1 is MNHNS and CDR2 is SASEGT in the germline V gene. Trimming shortened V by 3 bases and J by 4 bases, and 10 bases separated the two germline ends. CDR3 length: 14 amino acids. For the CDR3, the DNA is TGTGCCAGCAGTGATTCAGGGAAAGGAAACACCATATATTTT. It yields the protein CASSDSGKGNTIYF.

This chain connects TRBV27 to TRBJ1-2; possibly TRBD1 for D (5 bases). V gave up 5 bases and J gave up 4 bases, with 14 bases separating them. The CDR3 is 14 residues long. The germline V gene has CDR1 MNHEY and CDR2 SMNVEV (reference sequence). The CDR3 here is CASSAGTSTYGYTF. CDR3 nucleotides: TGTGCCAGCAGTGCAGGGACCTCTACCTATGGCTACACCTTC.

The sample holds many counts of this clonotype. CDR3 sequence (DNA): TGTGCCAGCAGGGGCTTAGCGGGATATACCGGGGAGCTGTTTTTT. It translates to CASRGLAGYTGELFF. This sequence joins TRBV6-1 and TRBJ2-2, with TRBD2 identical over 8 bases. The V gene end was trimmed by 6 bases and the J gene end by 5 bases; junction bases not matched to a gene: 8. The CDR3 loop spans 15 amino acids. Germline CDR1 is MNHNS and CDR2 is SASEGT.

This clonotype was detected ten times or more. The genes are TRBV12-3 or TRBV12-4 and TRBJ2-4, with D possibly TRBD1 on 5 matching bases. This CDR3 spans 12 amino acids. Trimming removed 2 bases at V and 11 bases at J, with 10 bases between. CDR3 nucleotide sequence: TGTGCCAGCAGTTTACCTGAGACAGTTCAGTACTTC. Translated, it gives CASSLPETVQYF.

Only a few counts were recorded for this clonotype. CDR3 nucleotide sequence: TGTGCCAGCAGTGAATTTCGTAACCAAGAGACCCAGTACTTC. As protein: CASSEFRNQETQYF. This chain connects TRBV25-1 to TRBJ2-5; D is ambiguous. The germline V gene encodes CDR1 MGHDK and CDR2 SYGVNS. V was trimmed by 1 base and J by 0 bases, leaving 6 bases between them. This CDR3 comprises 14 residues. Based on the CDR3 plus reference TRBV25-1 and TRBJ2-5, the full variable domain is EADIYQTPRYLVIGTGKKITLECSQTMGHDKMYWYQQDPGMELHLIHYSYGVNSTEKGDLSSESTVSRIRTEHFPLTLESARPSHTSQYLCASSEFRNQETQYFGPGTRLLVL.

The V call is TRBV7-9, the J call TRBJ2-7; 7 positions agree with TRBD2. This CDR3 region has 13 residues. Unmatched junction bases numbered 3, after V lost 0 bases and J lost 7 bases. Germline V CDR1 and CDR2: SEHNR, FQNEAQ (reference sequence). The CDR3: CASSLAGGEEQYF. In nucleotides, the CDR3 is TGTGCCAGCAGCTTAGCGGGAGGGGAGGAGCAGTACTTC.

This clonotype occurred a few times. The chain joins TRBV6-5 to TRBJ2-7, with D perhaps being TRBD1 or TRBD2 (5 bases each). V lost 4 bases to trimming and J lost 2 bases, with 15 bases between them. Per the germline V gene, CDR1 is MNHEY and CDR2 is SVGAGI. The CDR3 has 15 residues. The CDR3 region is CASSSSGRLTYEQYF. The CDR3 coding sequence is TGTGCCAGCAGTTCCTCGGGACGGCTGACCTACGAGCAGTACTTC.

This chain joins TRBV5-1 and TRBJ2-3, with D perhaps matching TRBD1 (5 bases). The V end was cut by 3 bases, the J end by 1 base, with 15 bases between. Germline lookup yields CDR1 SGHRS and CDR2 YFSETQ. CDR3 size: 16 residues. CDR3 nucleotides: TGCGCCAGCAGCTATAACACCCAGGGTGGCACAGATACGCAGTATTTT. Its protein is CASSYNTQGGTDTQYF.

This clonotype occurred many times. The J gene is TRBJ2-7, the V gene TRBV29-1; D not certain. This CDR3 spans 11 amino acids. Trimming pared 5 bases from V and 2 bases from J, leaving 7 bases between. Germline V gives CDR1 SQVTM, CDR2 ANQGSEA. This CDR3 reads CSVRETYEQYF. DNA for the CDR3: TGCAGCGTTCGAGAAACCTACGAGCAGTACTTC.

This clonotype was detected ten times or more. The chain is built from TRBV20-1 and TRBJ2-7; 7 bases agree with TRBD2. V was pared by 5 bases and J by 1 base, with 11 bases of the junction left unmatched. The CDR3 is made up of 15 amino acids. Germline V lookup: CDR1 DFQATT, CDR2 SNEGSKA (reference sequence). CDR3 nucleotide sequence: TGCAGTGCTCCCCGGGTAGCGGGCCCATCCTACGAGCAGTACTTC. This translates into CSAPRVAGPSYEQYF.

The V call is TRBV4-1, the J call TRBJ1-6, with 10 bases fitting TRBD1. V lost 8 bases and J lost 7; bases outside the gene matches: 11. The CDR3 extends over 16 amino acids. Germline CDR1 is MGHRA and CDR2 is YSYEKL. The CDR3, as DNA: TGCGCCAGCCGCTCGGGCCCGGGACAGGGGAATTCACCCCTCCACTTT. Protein: CASRSGPGQGNSPLHF.

The chain recombines TRBV30 with TRBJ2-2, with 10 positions matching TRBD2. Germline-derived CDR1 and CDR2 are GTSNPN and SVGIG (reference sequence). The CDR3 has 14 residues. Trimming at V came to 4 bases and at J to 6 bases, leaving 5 bases not matched to a gene. CDR3 in amino acids: CAWTSGSWAGELFF. CDR3 DNA sequence: TGTGCCTGGACTAGCGGGAGTTGGGCCGGGGAGCTGTTTTTT.

This CDR3 is CSARTGTAQETQYF. The CDR3 DNA reads TGCAGTGCTAGGACCGGGACGGCACAAGAGACCCAGTACTTC. The chain has TRBV20-1 and TRBJ2-5; either TRBD1 or TRBD2 may fit D (5 bases each). This CDR3 has 14 residues. V dropped 3 bases and J dropped 2 bases, with 13 bases sitting between them. Germline values: CDR1 DFQATT, CDR2 SNEGSKA (reference sequence).

V is TRBV28 and J is TRBJ1-1; no firm D call. Germline loops: CDR1 MDHEN, CDR2 SYDVKM. The V gene lost 8 bases and the J gene lost 1 base, with 11 bases spanning the gap. The CDR3 extends over 13 amino acids. CDR3 amino acids: CASSGIANTEAFF. The CDR3 DNA is TGTGCCAGCTCGGGTATTGCGAACACTGAAGCTTTCTTT.

Details on this clonotype: Sequence at one end of the junction differs from germline and may be a read error. CDR3: CAGRGATGTLRYGYTF. In nucleotides, the CDR3 is TGTGCCGGGAGGGGGGCAACAGGAACCCTTCGTTATGGCTACACCTTC. The gene calls are TRBV30 and TRBJ1-2; the D gene is possibly TRBD1 (6 bases). Germline CDR1 reads GTSNPN; CDR2 reads SVGIG (reference sequence). The CDR3 is 16 amino acids.

There are many counts of this clonotype. CDR3 bases: TGTGCCATCAGTGAGAGGCTAGCGGGAAACTATGAGGAGACCCAGTACTTC. It yields the protein CAISERLAGNYEETQYF. The chain has TRBV10-3 and TRBJ2-5; 9 bases agree with TRBD2. V dropped 2 bases and J dropped 5; count of bases not matched to a gene: 12. Germline V gene data show CDR1 as ENHRY and CDR2 as SYGVKD. CDR3 length equals 17 residues.